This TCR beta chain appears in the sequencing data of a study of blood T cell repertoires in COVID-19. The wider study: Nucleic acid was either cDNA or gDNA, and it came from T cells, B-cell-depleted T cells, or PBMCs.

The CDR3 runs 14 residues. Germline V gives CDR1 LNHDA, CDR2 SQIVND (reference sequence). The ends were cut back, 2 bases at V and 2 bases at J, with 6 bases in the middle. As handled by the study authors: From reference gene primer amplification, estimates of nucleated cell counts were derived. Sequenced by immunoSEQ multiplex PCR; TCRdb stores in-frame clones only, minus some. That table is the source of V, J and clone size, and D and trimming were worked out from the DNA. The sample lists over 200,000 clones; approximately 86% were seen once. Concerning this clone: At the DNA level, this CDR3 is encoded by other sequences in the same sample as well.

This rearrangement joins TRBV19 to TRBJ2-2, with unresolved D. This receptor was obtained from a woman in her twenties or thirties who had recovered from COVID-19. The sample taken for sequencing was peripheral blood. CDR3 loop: CASSISVNTGELFF. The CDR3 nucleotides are TGTGCCAGTAGTATATCTGTCAACACCGGGGAGCTGTTTTTT.